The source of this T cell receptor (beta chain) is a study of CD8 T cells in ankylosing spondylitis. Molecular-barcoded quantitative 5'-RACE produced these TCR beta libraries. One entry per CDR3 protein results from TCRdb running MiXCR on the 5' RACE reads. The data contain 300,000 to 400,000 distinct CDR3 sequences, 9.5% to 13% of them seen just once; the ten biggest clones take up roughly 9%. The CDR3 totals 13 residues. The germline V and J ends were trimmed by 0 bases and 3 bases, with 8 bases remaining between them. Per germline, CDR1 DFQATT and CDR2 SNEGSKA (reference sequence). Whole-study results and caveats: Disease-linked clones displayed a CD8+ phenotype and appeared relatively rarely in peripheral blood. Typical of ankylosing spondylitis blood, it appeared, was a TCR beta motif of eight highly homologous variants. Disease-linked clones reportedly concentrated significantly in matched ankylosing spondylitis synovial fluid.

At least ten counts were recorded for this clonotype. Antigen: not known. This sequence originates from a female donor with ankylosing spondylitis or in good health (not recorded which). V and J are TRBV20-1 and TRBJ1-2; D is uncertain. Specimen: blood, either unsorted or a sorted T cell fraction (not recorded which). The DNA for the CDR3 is TGCAGTGCTAGAGAGGGAGCGGACTATGGCTACACCTTC. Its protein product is CSAREGADYGYTF.